The 20 T cell receptor beta chains below were found in one sample sequenced in a study of technical replicates of blood from four donors. The data were produced by immunoSEQ multiplex PCR, yet TCRdb's version contains in-frame clones alone and is incomplete. The sample yields 84,000 or so clones, roughly 93% seen once. Sequenced sample: T cells isolated from PBMCs. Every receptor here comes from a human donor in good health.

The chain couples TRBV29-1 to TRBJ1-2; 8 nucleotides align to TRBD1. Trimming took 0 bases from V and 3 from J; bases not matched to a gene: 6. CDR3 length: 15 residues. Germline V gene sequence: CDR1 SQVTM, CDR2 ANQGSEA. CDR3 protein: CSVEDAGGLDYGYTF. The CDR3 DNA follows: TGCAGCGTTGAAGATGCAGGGGGCCTTGACTATGGCTACACCTTC.

This sequence joins TRBV27 and TRBJ2-7; 8 nucleotides align to TRBD2. The V gene's germline CDR1 is MNHEY and CDR2 SMNVEV (reference sequence). There are 16 residues in the CDR3. Trimming at V came to 5 bases and at J to 0 bases, leaving 9 bases not matched to a gene. The CDR3 region is CASSILAGRSSYEQYF. The CDR3 DNA reads TGTGCCAGCAGTATTTTAGCGGGGCGAAGCTCCTACGAGCAGTACTTC.

The chain links TRBV5-4 to TRBJ2-3, with 13 bases identical to TRBD2. The junction had 8 bases not matched to a gene; V was cut back by 6 bases and J by 4 bases. The CDR3 has 16 residues. Germline-derived CDR1 and CDR2 are SGHNT and YYREEE (reference sequence). The CDR3 here is CASNRGLAGDADTQYF. CDR3 in DNA: TGTGCCAGCAACAGAGGACTAGCGGGGGACGCAGATACGCAGTATTTT.

The chain uses TRBV7-9 and TRBJ1-2; perhaps TRBD1 as D (5 bases). V gave up 5 bases and J gave up 3 bases, with 13 bases separating them. Germline assignment: CDR1 SEHNR and CDR2 FQNEAQ (reference sequence). This CDR3 comprises 14 residues. CDR3 nucleotides: TGTGCCAGCAGCCTAAAGGGGCGCTACTATGGCTACACCTTC. Its translation is CASSLKGRYYGYTF.

V is TRBV7-9 and J is TRBJ2-5, with TRBD1 matching 7 bases. Germline CDR1 SEHNR, CDR2 FQNEAQ (reference sequence). The CDR3 has 13 residues. With 5 bases clipped from V and 5 bases from J, the junction kept 5 bases outside the gene matches. CDR3: CASSPQGQETQYF. Here the CDR3 DNA reads TGTGCCAGCAGCCCCCAGGGACAGGAGACCCAGTACTTC.

V usage is TRBV6-5 and J usage is TRBJ2-3; the D gene is possibly TRBD1 (7 bases). The V end lost 7 bases, the J end lost 7 bases, and 15 bases lay between the germline ends. This CDR3 spans 13 amino acids. CDR1 MNHEY and CDR2 SVGAGI come from the germline V gene. The CDR3 DNA reads as TGTGCCAGCACCAGGGGGGAGCTTTATACGCAGTATTTT. Translation gives CASTRGELYTQYF.

The gene calls are TRBV13 and TRBJ2-3; 8 bases are a match to TRBD2. There are 15 residues in the CDR3. After removal of 7 bases from V and 5 bases from J, the junction contained 11 bases not matched to a gene. Germline CDR1 and CDR2: PRHDT and FYEKMQ (reference sequence). This CDR3 reads CASTTISGGEDTQYF. CDR3 DNA sequence: TGTGCCAGCACCACAATCTCGGGGGGGGAAGATACGCAGTATTTT.

Here the CDR3 DNA reads TGTGCCAGCAGCCCCACAGGACCTCTAGCCAAAAACATTCAGTACTTC. This gives the protein CASSPTGPLAKNIQYF. The chain recombines TRBV5-5 with TRBJ2-4, with TRBD1 as a possible D gene (5 bases). CDR3 length: 16 residues. Per germline, CDR1 SGHKS and CDR2 YYEKEE (reference sequence). With 4 bases removed from V and 0 bases from J, the gap between germline ends came to 14 bases.

The chain combines TRBV6-1 with TRBJ2-3; TRBD2 agrees at 9 bases. Germline V gene lookup returns CDR1 MNHNS and CDR2 SASEGT. The CDR3 contains 16 residues. V was clipped by 4 bases and J by 1 base; unmatched bases: 6. CDR3 in amino acids: CASSGGGRVGTDTQYF. The CDR3 nucleotides read TGTGCCAGCAGTGGTGGCGGGAGGGTGGGCACAGATACGCAGTATTTT.

The rearrangement joins TRBV27 to TRBJ2-7; 16 positions match TRBD2. Trimming removed 4 bases from V and 6 bases from J; junction bases left unmatched: 15. The V gene's germline CDR1 is MNHEY and CDR2 SMNVEV (reference sequence). This CDR3 is built from 19 residues. CDR3 region: CASSSRTGTSGRAGFEQYF. The CDR3 bases are TGTGCCAGCAGTTCACGTACCGGGACTAGCGGGAGGGCCGGGTTCGAGCAGTACTTC.

This chain links TRBV27 with TRBJ1-1; D may be TRBD1 (6 bases). V lost 4 bases, J lost 11 bases, and 20 bases lay in between. Germline V CDR1 and CDR2: MNHEY, SMNVEV (reference sequence). The CDR3 is 14 amino acids. The CDR3 reads CASSSTIRTEAAFF. CDR3 DNA: TGTGCCAGCAGTTCCACCATTCGGACAGAGGCGGCTTTCTTT.

This chain uses TRBV27 with TRBJ2-7; D is uncertain. Germline assignment: CDR1 MNHEY and CDR2 SMNVEV (reference sequence). V lost 1 base and J lost 2, with 9 bases in between. The CDR3 runs to 14 residues. The CDR3 reads CASSLFSRTYEQYF. The CDR3 DNA reads TGTGCCAGCAGTTTATTTTCCAGGACCTACGAGCAGTACTTC.

CDR3 sequence (DNA): TGTGCCAGCATCCATGGAAACACCATATATTTT. As protein: CASIHGNTIYF. The chain recombines TRBV2 with TRBJ1-3; D is unclear. Per germline, CDR1 SNHLY and CDR2 FYNNEI. The CDR3 is 11 residues long. Trimming removed 7 bases at V and 3 bases at J, with 4 bases between.

The chain employs TRBV11-1 and TRBJ2-1, with 7 nucleotides matching TRBD2. J gave up 6 bases and V 1 base, and 9 bases lay outside the gene matches. Germline lookup yields CDR1 SGHAT and CDR2 FQDESV (reference sequence). The CDR3 runs 16 residues. CDR3 region: CASSLVAGVLVNEQFF. The CDR3 nucleotides read TGTGCCAGCAGCTTAGTGGCGGGAGTGTTAGTCAATGAGCAGTTCTTC.

This chain joins TRBV5-6 and TRBJ2-3, with D possibly being TRBD1 (5 bases). Germline assignment: CDR1 SGHDT and CDR2 YYEEEE. The ends were cut back, 0 bases at V and 4 bases at J, with 6 bases in the middle. The CDR3 is 13 residues long. CDR3 in DNA: TGTGCCAGCAGCTTGGGGGGCCCAGATACGCAGTATTTT. Translating it yields CASSLGGPDTQYF. Full variable domain (rest looked up from reference TRBV5-6 and TRBJ2-3): DAGVTQSPTHLIKTRGQQVTLRCSPKSGHDTVSWYQQALGQGPQFIFQYYEEEERQRGNFPDRFSGHQFPNYSSELNVNALLLGDSALYLCASSLGGPDTQYFGPGTRLTVL.

The table lists this clone with a few counts. The V call is TRBV27, the J call TRBJ1-2, with 7 bases aligning to TRBD1. The germline gives CDR1 MNHEY, CDR2 SMNVEV (reference sequence). V was clipped by 0 bases and J by 11 bases; unmatched bases: 6. This CDR3 spans 13 amino acids. For the CDR3, the DNA is TGTGCCAGCAGTTTATCGACCAGGGGGGTGTACACCTTC. It yields the protein CASSLSTRGVYTF.

The rearrangement uses TRBV13 and TRBJ1-2; possibly TRBD1 for D (6 bases). Trimming removed 6 bases from V and 8 bases from J, with 13 bases in between. Germline V gene sequence: CDR1 PRHDT, CDR2 FYEKMQ (reference sequence). The CDR3 sequence is 12 residues long. CDR3 loop: CASSSRGGGYTF. CDR3 nucleotide sequence: TGTGCCAGCAGTAGCAGGGGTGGCGGCTACACCTTC.

The table lists this clone with a count of one. V usage is TRBV6-6 and J usage is TRBJ2-7; 7 bases match TRBD1. The CDR3 loop spans 15 amino acids. Trimming took 6 bases from V and 0 from J; bases not matched to a gene: 8. Germline V gene data show CDR1 as MNHNY and CDR2 as SVGAGI (reference sequence). The CDR3 coding sequence is TGTGCCAGCAGACTCGTACAGGGGAGCTCCTACGAGCAGTACTTC. Its protein product is CASRLVQGSSYEQYF.

V is TRBV7-6 and J is TRBJ2-2, with 10 bases that match TRBD2. The ends lost 1 base at V and 1 base at J; junction bases unmatched: 6. Germline CDR1 SGHVS, CDR2 FNYEAQ. CDR3 length: 18 amino acids. The CDR3 nucleotides are TGTGCCAGCAGCTTAGGAGCGGGAGGGCCTTTGAACACCGGGGAGCTGTTTTTT. This gives the protein CASSLGAGGPLNTGELFF.

The rearrangement joins TRBV2 to TRBJ1-4, with 7 bases fitting TRBD1. The CDR3 extends over 13 amino acids. Trimming cost V 10 bases and J 6 bases; bases outside gene matches: 8. The germline V gene encodes CDR1 SNHLY and CDR2 FYNNEI. The CDR3 region is CANEGGPDEKLFF. Written as DNA, the CDR3 is TGTGCCAACGAAGGGGGCCCGGATGAAAAACTGTTTTTT.